This TCR beta chain was retrieved from a study of T cells after yellow fever vaccination. TCRdb re-derived calls from the 5' RACE reads in MiXCR, one entry per CDR3 protein. The sample has roughly 320,000 distinct CDR3 sequences, about 10% seen once. This clonotype was observed at least ten times. CDR3 length: 12 residues. Trimming took 3 bases from V and 3 from J, leaving 4 bases between them. Germline V gives CDR1 MGHDK, CDR2 SYGVNS. This clonotype originated in a man aged 18 to 29 who received the YFV17D yellow fever vaccine. The sequences come from CD4+ T cells sorted from PBMCs, collected 45 days after the yellow fever booster vaccination. The chain links TRBV25-1 to TRBJ2-3; D uncertain. DNA for the CDR3: TGTGCCAGCAGTGAGAGGACAGATACGCAGTATTTT. Translating gives CASSERTDTQYF.